The 27 T cell receptor beta chains in this list originate from one sample, sequenced in a study of blood T cell repertoires in COVID-19. Data came from immunoSEQ multiplex PCR; TCRdb stores just in-frame clones and leaves some out. This sample carries about 360,000 clones, 70% to 90% of them seen once, and the ten largest clones take less than 2.5%. Sequencing used PBMCs or T cells enriched from blood (not recorded which). Receptors were obtained from a man between 40 and 49 years old in a cohort exposed to, infected with or recovered from COVID-19 (not recorded which).

The chain couples TRBV5-6 to TRBJ2-7, with D possibly being TRBD2 (6 bases). From germline, CDR1 is SGHDT and CDR2 YYEEEE. The CDR3 spans 15 residues. The V end lost 0 bases, the J end lost 6 bases, and 16 bases lay between the germline ends. The CDR3 reads CASSLDGGRDSEQYF. CDR3 in DNA: TGTGCCAGCAGCTTGGATGGTGGGCGGGACTCCGAGCAGTACTTC.

V gene TRBV25-1 combines with J gene TRBJ2-7, with 7 bases matching TRBD1. After removal of 6 bases from V and 6 bases from J, the junction contained 2 bases not matched to a gene. The V gene's germline CDR1 is MGHDK and CDR2 SYGVNS. This CDR3 spans 11 amino acids. The chain's CDR3 is CASRTGIEQYF. CDR3 nucleotides: TGTGCCAGCAGGACAGGGATCGAGCAGTACTTC.

The chain employs TRBV6-4 and TRBJ1-4, with a possible D match to TRBD1 (6 bases). Germline V gene data show CDR1 as MRHNA and CDR2 as SNTAGT. The CDR3 is 16 amino acids. V was trimmed by 4 bases and J by 4 bases, leaving 16 bases between them. The CDR3 loop reads CASSAPQGQGNEKLFF. Written as DNA, the CDR3 is TGTGCCAGCAGTGCTCCACAGGGACAAGGTAATGAAAAACTGTTTTTT.

This sequence joins TRBV2 and TRBJ2-1; 9 bases agree with TRBD2. V lost 7 bases and J lost 4; bases outside the gene matches: 5. Looked up from germline, CDR1 is SNHLY and CDR2 is FYNNEI. The CDR3 runs to 14 residues. The CDR3 sequence is CASTSGLAYNEQFF. The CDR3 coding sequence is TGTGCCAGCACCTCGGGACTAGCATACAATGAGCAGTTCTTC. Combining the CDR3 with reference TRBV2 and TRBJ2-1 gives the whole variable domain EPEVTQTPSHQVTQMGQEVILRCVPISNHLYFYWYRQILGQKVEFLVSFYNNEISEKSEIFDDQFSVERPDGSNFTLKIRSTKLEDSAMYFCASTSGLAYNEQFFGPGTRLTVL.

The chain links TRBV3-1 (or the pseudogene TRBV3-2) to TRBJ2-7, with 7 bases matching TRBD1. V lost 4 bases, J lost 3 bases, and 9 bases stayed unmatched. Germline-derived CDR1 and CDR2 are LGHDT and YNNKEL (reference sequence). This CDR3 region has 15 residues. The CDR3 is CASSRTGAGVYEQYF. Here the CDR3 DNA reads TGTGCCAGCAGCCGAACAGGGGCAGGTGTCTACGAGCAGTACTTC.

This rearrangement joins TRBV5-5 to TRBJ1-2, with D possibly matching TRBD1 (6 bases). Deletions cut 0 bases from V and 4 bases from J, with 16 bases between. The CDR3 has 16 residues. Per the germline V gene, CDR1 is SGHKS and CDR2 is YYEKEE (reference sequence). The CDR3, as DNA: TGTGCCAGCAGCTTGGGGGGACATCCGGGAACCTATGGCTACACCTTC. It specifies CASSLGGHPGTYGYTF.

The chain employs TRBV18 and TRBJ1-5; TRBD1 is a possible D gene (6 bases). The length of the CDR3 is 15 residues. Trimming removed 3 bases at V and 2 bases at J, with 11 bases between. Per germline, CDR1 KGHSH and CDR2 LQKENI. As DNA, the CDR3 is TGTGCCAGCTCACCTGTGGGGGCGGGCAATCAGCCCCAGCATTTT. Translating gives CASSPVGAGNQPQHF.

This chain connects TRBV5-1 to TRBJ2-3, with D possibly matching TRBD2 (6 bases). Germline loops: CDR1 SGHRS, CDR2 YFSETQ. The CDR3 contains 14 residues. V dropped 4 bases and J dropped 0 bases, with 9 bases sitting between them. The CDR3 region is CASSEGLSTDTQYF. The CDR3 nucleotides read TGCGCCAGCAGCGAGGGACTGAGCACAGATACGCAGTATTTT.

The chain joins TRBV3-1 (or the pseudogene TRBV3-2) to TRBJ1-2; 10 nucleotides line up with TRBD1. Germline CDR1 is LGHDT and CDR2 is YNNKEL (reference sequence). The CDR3 length is 17 residues. Trimming removed 1 base from V and 1 base from J; junction bases left unmatched: 6. The CDR3 nucleotides are TGTGCCAGCAGCCAAGGCATCTGGGACAGGGGTAACTATGGCTACACCTTC. Translation gives CASSQGIWDRGNYGYTF.

The chain is built from TRBV29-1 and TRBJ2-5, with TRBD1 matching 8 bases. Looked up from germline, CDR1 is SQVTM and CDR2 is ANQGSEA. CDR3 length: 15 residues. J was trimmed by 4 bases and V by 3 bases; bases with no gene match: 10. Here the CDR3 reads CSVDGGGQVRETQYF. CDR3 in DNA: TGCAGCGTTGATGGTGGGGGACAGGTGAGAGAGACCCAGTACTTC.

J is TRBJ2-7 and V is TRBV5-1, with 8 bases lining up with TRBD1. V lost 4 bases and J lost 7; bases outside the gene matches: 4. Germline loops: CDR1 SGHRS, CDR2 YFSETQ. CDR3 length: 12 amino acids. The CDR3 protein is CASSPTGGEQYF. DNA for the CDR3: TGCGCCAGCAGCCCCACAGGGGGGGAGCAGTACTTC.

The V gene is TRBV3-1 (or the pseudogene TRBV3-2), the J gene TRBJ2-5; perhaps TRBD1 as D (6 bases). The CDR3 sequence is 15 residues long. Trimming cost V 1 base and J 2 bases, with 11 bases left between them. CDR1 and CDR2 from the germline V gene are LGHDT and YNNKEL (reference sequence). The CDR3 here is CASSQVQGLQETQYF. The CDR3 bases are TGTGCCAGCAGCCAAGTCCAGGGGCTTCAAGAGACCCAGTACTTC.

The chain joins TRBV2 to TRBJ2-7, with 10 bases that match TRBD1. The germline V gene has CDR1 SNHLY and CDR2 FYNNEI. There are 14 residues in the CDR3. V dropped 6 bases and J dropped 3; count of bases not matched to a gene: 5. Written as DNA, the CDR3 is TGTGCCAGCAGCCTCCGGGACAGGGGCTACGAGCAGTACTTC. Protein: CASSLRDRGYEQYF.

This clone has only a few counts. The chain is built from TRBV27 and TRBJ2-7; 8 nucleotides line up with TRBD2. The length of the CDR3 is 16 residues. V lost 3 bases and J lost 0; bases outside the gene matches: 7. Germline-derived CDR1 and CDR2 are MNHEY and SMNVEV (reference sequence). The CDR3 region is CASSFRASGFSYEQYF. In DNA, the CDR3 is TGTGCCAGCAGTTTTAGGGCTAGCGGGTTCTCCTACGAGCAGTACTTC.

This chain joins TRBV10-3 and TRBJ2-7; 10 nucleotides line up with TRBD2. The ends lost 10 bases at V and 6 bases at J; junction bases unmatched: 15. Germline CDR1 ENHRY, CDR2 SYGVKD. The CDR3 is made up of 15 amino acids. CDR3 residues: CATQNPGLAITEQYF. The CDR3 nucleotides are TGTGCCACCCAGAACCCGGGACTAGCGATAACCGAGCAGTACTTC.

The rearrangement uses TRBV5-5 and TRBJ2-2, with TRBD2 identical over 9 bases. This CDR3 is built from 15 residues. V gave up 1 base and J gave up 3 bases; unmatched junction bases: 1. Germline V gene sequence: CDR1 SGHKS, CDR2 YYEKEE (reference sequence). CDR3 in amino acids: CASSLTSGYTGELFF. CDR3 sequence (DNA): TGTGCCAGCAGCTTGACTAGCGGGTACACCGGGGAGCTGTTTTTT.

A few counts support this clone. This sequence joins TRBV6-5 and TRBJ1-1, with TRBD1 matching 7 bases. V dropped 0 bases and J dropped 7; count of bases not matched to a gene: 11. CDR3 length: 16 residues. Germline V gene data show CDR1 as MNHEY and CDR2 as SVGAGI. The CDR3 region is CASSYSARGRRSEAFF. As DNA, the CDR3 is TGTGCCAGCAGTTACTCCGCTAGGGGGCGGAGGAGTGAAGCTTTCTTT.

The J gene is TRBJ2-1, the V gene TRBV28; a possible D gene is TRBD1 (5 bases). Trimming took 4 bases from V and 6 from J, leaving 16 bases between them. This CDR3 has 15 residues. In germline, CDR1 is MDHEN, CDR2 SYDVKM. This CDR3 reads CASSSAYPRANEQFF. CDR3 DNA: TGTGCCAGCAGTTCCGCGTACCCCAGGGCCAATGAGCAGTTCTTC.

The table lists this clone with a few counts. The CDR3 is CALGQGVQNTEAFF. DNA of the CDR3: TGTGCCCTAGGGCAGGGGGTACAGAACACTGAAGCTTTCTTT. The V gene is TRBV6-5, the J gene TRBJ1-1; 7 bases align to TRBD1. V dropped 11 bases and J dropped 1; count of bases not matched to a gene: 10. In germline, CDR1 is MNHEY, CDR2 SVGAGI. CDR3 length equals 14 residues.

This sequence joins TRBV5-1 and TRBJ1-2, with D perhaps TRBD1 (6 bases). The length of the CDR3 is 12 residues. Trimming took off 7 bases at V and 6 bases at J, with 13 bases between the two ends. The germline CDR1 and CDR2 sequences are SGHRS and YFSETQ. This CDR3 reads CASGHNRDGYTF. In DNA, the CDR3 is TGCGCCAGCGGACACAACAGGGATGGCTACACCTTC.

This clone was recorded once. The chain combines TRBV14 with TRBJ2-7; 10 bases match TRBD2. Germline V gene lookup returns CDR1 SGHDN and CDR2 FVKESK. The V segment lost 4 bases and the J segment 2 bases; nucleotides outside the gene matches: 11. The CDR3 is made up of 17 amino acids. This CDR3 reads CASSPYLGTSATYEQYF. CDR3 in DNA: TGTGCCAGCAGCCCCTACCTTGGGACTAGCGCAACCTACGAGCAGTACTTC.

The genes are TRBV27 and TRBJ2-7; TRBD1 agrees at 8 bases. The CDR3 loop spans 14 amino acids. After removal of 6 bases from V and 4 bases from J, the junction contained 8 bases not matched to a gene. CDR1 is MNHEY, CDR2 SMNVEV, per germline (reference sequence). The CDR3 nucleotides are TGTGCCAGCAGCGGGACAGGTTTAAAATACGAGCAGTACTTC. Protein: CASSGTGLKYEQYF.

V is TRBV18 and J is TRBJ1-1, with D maybe TRBD1 (6 bases). Germline loops: CDR1 KGHSH, CDR2 LQKENI. This CDR3 is 15 amino acids long. V was cut by 3 bases and J by 1 base, with 12 bases left in between. The CDR3 nucleotides are TGTGCCAGCTCACCGCTATACAGGGAGAACACTGAAGCTTTCTTT. Its translation: CASSPLYRENTEAFF.

The chain recombines TRBV11-2 with TRBJ2-7; 7 nucleotides align to TRBD2. V lost 5 bases to trimming and J lost 0 bases; unmatched junction nucleotides: 10. Germline V gene sequence: CDR1 SGHAT, CDR2 FQNNGV. The CDR3 spans 16 residues. CDR3 sequence (DNA): TGTGCCAGCAGCGGCGGGAGCGGGCTCACCTCCTACGAGCAGTACTTC. It codes for CASSGGSGLTSYEQYF.

The gene calls are TRBV25-1 and TRBJ1-1, with 7 bases identical to TRBD1. Germline V gene lookup returns CDR1 MGHDK and CDR2 SYGVNS. V lost 2 bases, J lost 4 bases, and 4 bases stayed unmatched. The CDR3 length is 14 residues. CDR3 residues: CASSEQGDPTEAFF. Written as DNA, the CDR3 is TGTGCCAGCAGTGAACAGGGGGATCCCACTGAAGCTTTCTTT.

The chain has TRBV5-4 and TRBJ2-1; the D gene is possibly TRBD2 (6 bases). The CDR3 extends over 14 amino acids. V was shortened by 0 bases and J by 6 bases, with 10 bases between the two germline ends. Germline V CDR1 and CDR2: SGHNT, YYREEE (reference sequence). The CDR3 bases are TGTGCCAGCAGCTTGGACGGGAGTGGCAATGAGCAGTTCTTC. Its translation: CASSLDGSGNEQFF. The full variable domain, rest sourced from reference TRBV5-4 and TRBJ2-1, is ETGVTQSPTHLIKTRGQQVTLRCSSQSGHNTVSWYQQALGQGPQFIFQYYREEENGRGNFPPRFSGLQFPNYSSELNVNALELDDSALYLCASSLDGSGNEQFFGPGTRLTVL.

This chain uses TRBV9 with TRBJ1-2; TRBD1 might be the D (6 bases). V lost 0 bases to trimming and J lost 11 bases, with 20 bases between them. Germline V CDR1 and CDR2: SGDLS, YYNGEE. This CDR3 is built from 15 residues. The CDR3 region is CASSVDTGYRLEYTF. The CDR3 DNA is TGTGCCAGCAGCGTAGATACAGGGTATAGGCTAGAGTACACCTTC.